A single sample gave rise to the 30 T cell receptor beta chains below, sequenced in a study of blood T cell repertoires in COVID-19. The data were produced by immunoSEQ multiplex PCR, yet TCRdb's version contains in-frame clones alone and is incomplete. The profile shows tens of thousands of clones, around 82% of them singletons. The specimen was peripheral blood. The receptor set was obtained from a human donor in a cohort sampled during active COVID-19.

This clone was counted many times. V and J are TRBV18 and TRBJ1-5; D ambiguous. V lost 2 bases and J lost 1, with 9 bases in between. Germline CDR1 reads KGHSH; CDR2 reads LQKENI. CDR3 length: 15 amino acids. CDR3 DNA sequence: TGTGCCAGCTCACCAAGCTTACGAAGCAATCAGCCCCAGCATTTT. It codes for CASSPSLRSNQPQHF. The full variable domain, its missing parts supplied by reference TRBV18 and TRBJ1-5, is NAGVMQNPRHLVRRRGQEARLRCSPMKGHSHVYWYRQLPEEGLKFMVYLQKENIIDESGMPKERFSAEFPKEGPSILRIQQVVRGDSAAYFCASSPSLRSNQPQHFGDGTRLSIL.

The V call is TRBV7-2, the J call TRBJ1-1; no clear D. The ends were cut back, 1 base at V and 8 bases at J, with 8 bases in the middle. Germline assignment: CDR1 SGHTA and CDR2 FQGNSA. The CDR3 spans 12 residues. Here the CDR3 reads CASSLERIEAFF. CDR3 nucleotide sequence: TGTGCCAGCAGCTTAGAGAGAATAGAAGCTTTCTTT.

The V and J genes are TRBV16 and TRBJ2-3, with 9 bases aligning to TRBD2. Per germline, CDR1 KGHSY and CDR2 FQNENV. The CDR3 has 15 amino acids. With V trimmed by 1 base and J by 3 bases, 2 bases remained unmatched. The CDR3 here is CASSQFSGGTDTQYF. The CDR3 bases are TGTGCCAGCAGCCAATTTAGCGGGGGAACAGATACGCAGTATTTT.

This rearrangement joins TRBV19 to TRBJ1-1; unclear D gene. V shed 5 bases and J shed 1 base, with 5 bases lying between them. CDR1 and CDR2 (germline): LNHDA, SQIVND (reference sequence). This CDR3 has 12 amino acids. The CDR3 nucleotides read TGTGCCAGTAGTCCCCAGAACACTGAAGCTTTCTTT. Translated, it gives CASSPQNTEAFF.

This sequence joins TRBV19 and TRBJ2-2; maybe TRBD1 (5 bases). CDR3 size: 13 residues. CDR1 and CDR2 (germline): LNHDA, SQIVND (reference sequence). The germline V and J ends were trimmed by 5 bases and 8 bases, with 12 bases remaining between them. CDR3 sequence: CASSLARQGELFF. The CDR3, as DNA: TGTGCCAGTAGTCTGGCCAGACAGGGGGAGCTGTTTTTT.

The J gene is TRBJ1-4, the V gene TRBV4-1, with 7 nucleotides matching TRBD1. The ends lost 4 bases at V and 5 bases at J; junction bases unmatched: 4. Germline lookup yields CDR1 MGHRA and CDR2 YSYEKL. The CDR3 loop spans 14 amino acids. In DNA, the CDR3 is TGCGCCAGCAGCCGAGGGACAGCAAATGAAAAACTGTTTTTT. This sequence encodes CASSRGTANEKLFF.

V gene TRBV29-1 combines with J gene TRBJ1-5, with 11 bases fitting TRBD1. The CDR3 extends over 17 amino acids. Trimming cost V 5 bases and J 0 bases; bases outside gene matches: 9. Germline V gives CDR1 SQVTM, CDR2 ANQGSEA. CDR3 DNA: TGCAGCGTTACCGGGACAGGGGGTGATTATAGCAATCAGCCCCAGCATTTT. This encodes CSVTGTGGDYSNQPQHF.

The rearrangement uses TRBV27 and TRBJ1-5; 7 positions agree with TRBD1. CDR1 and CDR2 (germline): MNHEY, SMNVEV (reference sequence). This CDR3 is 17 amino acids long. V lost 2 bases to trimming and J lost 4 bases; unmatched junction nucleotides: 11. CDR3 sequence: CASSLRLVRGSNQPQHF. The DNA of the CDR3 is TGTGCCAGCAGTTTAAGGTTGGTCAGGGGGTCTAATCAGCCCCAGCATTTT.

This clone qualifies as medium-sized. The chain carries TRBV23-1 and TRBJ2-6; D call uncertain. TRBV23-1 is known as an ORF, though its function is uncertain. The CDR3 totals 11 residues. Trimming took 8 bases from V and 6 from J, leaving 5 bases between them. The CDR3 bases are TGCGCCAGCCCTTCGGCCAACGTCCTGACTTTC. Its protein product is CASPSANVLTF.

This clone has at least ten counts. The chain has TRBV10-3 and TRBJ1-1; D is undetermined. Germline V gives CDR1 ENHRY, CDR2 SYGVKD. Trimming left V 6 bases short and J 2 bases short, with 7 bases between. The CDR3 totals 12 residues. The CDR3 nucleotides read TGTGCCATCAGCCCGGGAAACACTGAAGCTTTCTTT. This sequence encodes CAISPGNTEAFF.

This chain uses TRBV7-6 with TRBJ1-6, with a tentative D call TRBD1 (6 bases). Germline lookup yields CDR1 SGHVS and CDR2 FNYEAQ. The CDR3 extends over 15 amino acids. Trimming removed 2 bases at V and 8 bases at J, with 13 bases between. The CDR3 reads CASSLRAGVDSPLHF. CDR3 sequence (DNA): TGTGCCAGCAGCTTAAGGGCAGGGGTGGATTCACCCCTCCACTTT.

The rearrangement uses TRBV13 and TRBJ2-7, with 7 bases fitting TRBD2. The junction had 9 bases not matched to a gene; V was cut back by 0 bases and J by 4 bases. Looked up from germline, CDR1 is PRHDT and CDR2 is FYEKMQ (reference sequence). This CDR3 region has 16 residues. The CDR3 nucleotides read TGTGCCAGCAGCTTAGGACCTAGCGTGGGGGGGTACGAGCAGTACTTC. Translated, it gives CASSLGPSVGGYEQYF.

This clone was seen only once. This chain uses TRBV9 with TRBJ1-3; no clear D. The V and J ends lost 3 bases and 4 bases respectively, with 5 bases between them. This CDR3 spans 12 amino acids. Germline assignment: CDR1 SGDLS and CDR2 YYNGEE. The CDR3 DNA is TGTGCCAGCAGCGCCCCGGGAAACACCATATATTTT. It encodes CASSAPGNTIYF.

The rearrangement links TRBV6-5 to TRBJ1-2, with D maybe TRBD1 (5 bases). V lost 4 bases, J lost 0 bases, and 12 bases lay in between. This CDR3 is 15 amino acids long. In germline, CDR1 is MNHEY, CDR2 SVGAGI. CDR3 sequence reads: CASSSPRGANYGYTF. The DNA for the CDR3 is TGTGCCAGCAGTTCCCCGCGGGGGGCTAACTATGGCTACACCTTC.

This clone was seen a handful of times. The rearrangement uses TRBV29-1 and TRBJ1-4; the D is unclear. Germline V gene data show CDR1 as SQVTM and CDR2 as ANQGSEA. Trimming took off 6 bases at V and 7 bases at J, with 18 bases between the two ends. This CDR3 spans 14 amino acids. The CDR3 loop is CSVVGGGGFEKLFF. DNA for the CDR3: TGCAGCGTGGTCGGTGGTGGCGGGTTTGAAAAACTGTTTTTT. Supplemented by reference TRBV29-1 and TRBJ1-4, the full variable domain reads SAVISQKPSRDICQRGTSLTIQCQVDSQVTMMFWYRQQPGQSLTLIATANQGSEATYESGFVIDKFPISRPNLTFSTLTVSNMSPEDSSIYLCSVVGGGGFEKLFFGSGTQLSVL.

V and J are TRBV28 and TRBJ1-5, with a weak D call TRBD1 (5 bases). The V end lost 7 bases, the J end lost 4 bases, and 23 bases lay between the germline ends. The CDR3 is made up of 17 amino acids. Germline loops: CDR1 MDHEN, CDR2 SYDVKM. CDR3 loop: CASNSYLGGRKNQPQHF. For the CDR3, the DNA is TGTGCCAGCAATTCCTATCTGGGGGGGAGGAAAAATCAGCCCCAGCATTTT.

The chain carries TRBV27 and TRBJ1-1, with 12 bases lining up with TRBD1. After removal of 6 bases from V and 7 bases from J, the junction contained 6 bases not matched to a gene. The V gene's germline CDR1 is MNHEY and CDR2 SMNVEV (reference sequence). The CDR3 spans 14 residues. The CDR3: CASRGDRGLGEAFF. The CDR3, as DNA: TGTGCCAGCAGGGGGGACAGGGGGCTCGGTGAAGCTTTCTTT.

This clone came up once. This chain links TRBV21-1 with TRBJ2-3; the D call of TRBD2 is as the table states it, not checked on the DNA. TRBV21-1 constitutes a pseudogene. The CDR3 has 17 amino acids. This CDR3 is CASSGWGGTPRPDTQYF. DNA of the CDR3: TGTGCCAGCTCCGGGTGGGGGGGGACCCCGAGGCCAGATACGCAGTATTTT.

J is TRBJ2-2 and V is TRBV28, with a tentative D call TRBD2 (6 bases). Looked up from germline, CDR1 is MDHEN and CDR2 is SYDVKM. The CDR3 covers 13 residues. V was cut by 6 bases and J by 1 base, with 6 bases left in between. The CDR3 coding sequence is TGTGCCAGCAGAGCGGGGAACACCGGGGAGCTGTTTTTT. This codes for CASRAGNTGELFF. Complete variable domain (other parts from reference TRBV28 and TRBJ2-2): DVKVTQSSRYLVKRTGEKVFLECVQDMDHENMFWYRQDPGLGLRLIYFSYDVKMKEKGDIPEGYSVSREKKERFSLILESASTNQTSMYLCASRAGNTGELFFGEGSRLTVL.

This rearrangement joins TRBV3-1 (or the pseudogene TRBV3-2) to TRBJ2-2, with TRBD1 identical over 9 bases. Germline values: CDR1 LGHDT, CDR2 YNNKEL (reference sequence). The CDR3 is 16 amino acids. V gave up 1 base and J gave up 7 bases; unmatched junction bases: 7. CDR3 amino acids: CASSQGGTGYVGELFF. For the CDR3, the DNA is TGTGCCAGCAGCCAAGGCGGGACAGGGTATGTCGGGGAGCTGTTTTTT.

This clone turned up a few times. The chain is built from TRBV7-2 and TRBJ1-6; D is perhaps TRBD1 (6 bases). The CDR3 has 14 residues. Germline CDR1 reads SGHTA; CDR2 reads FQGNSA. V was clipped by 6 bases and J by 9 bases, with 15 bases between them. The DNA for the CDR3 is TGTGCCAGCAGTCAGATGGGGGCGGGTTCACCCCTCCACTTT. Its translation: CASSQMGAGSPLHF. The full variable domain, completed using reference TRBV7-2 and TRBJ1-6, is GAGVSQSPSNKVTEKGKDVELRCDPISGHTALYWYRQSLGQGLEFLIYFQGNSAPDKSGLPSDRFSAERTGGSVSTLTIQRTQQEDSAVYLCASSQMGAGSPLHFGNGTRLTVT.

The count of this clone is one. V gene TRBV18 combines with J gene TRBJ1-4; 9 bases agree with TRBD1. CDR3 size: 16 residues. Germline loops: CDR1 KGHSH, CDR2 LQKENI. V trimming: 5 bases; J trimming: 7 bases; junction bases outside the gene matches: 11. DNA for the CDR3: TGTGCCAGCTCATCTACTCCGGGACAGGGCGGTGAAAAACTGTTTTTT. Its protein is CASSSTPGQGGEKLFF.

The chain is built from TRBV18 and TRBJ1-4; 9 bases map to TRBD1. Germline lookup yields CDR1 KGHSH and CDR2 LQKENI. CDR3 length equals 17 residues. The junction had 12 bases not matched to a gene; V was cut back by 3 bases and J by 7 bases. CDR3 DNA sequence: TGTGCCAGCTCACCTGTCCCGGGACAGGGTTTAAGTGAAAAACTGTTTTTT. Protein: CASSPVPGQGLSEKLFF.

This chain joins TRBV18 and TRBJ2-1, with D perhaps matching TRBD1 (6 bases). This CDR3 is 14 amino acids long. Trimming removed 8 bases at V and 0 bases at J, with 11 bases between. Germline CDR1 is KGHSH and CDR2 is LQKENI. This chain's CDR3 is CASTTGSSYNEQFF. Written as DNA, the CDR3 is TGTGCCAGCACAACAGGGAGCTCCTACAATGAGCAGTTCTTC.

The CDR3 nucleotides are TGTGCCAGCAGCCGAGTCGACAGGAACTATGGCTACACCTTC. This sequence encodes CASSRVDRNYGYTF. The chain combines TRBV5-4 with TRBJ1-2; D may be TRBD1 (6 bases). There are 14 residues in the CDR3. Germline assignment: CDR1 SGHNT and CDR2 YYREEE (reference sequence). Trimming removed 4 bases at V and 2 bases at J, with 12 bases between.

This rearrangement joins TRBV7-3 to TRBJ2-5, with TRBD1 identical over 7 bases. V trimming: 2 bases; J trimming: 0 bases; junction bases outside the gene matches: 3. Germline values: CDR1 SGHTA, CDR2 FQGTGA. The CDR3 totals 15 residues. CDR3 amino acids: CASSLLGQYQETQYF. The DNA for the CDR3 is TGTGCCAGCAGCTTACTGGGACAGTACCAAGAGACCCAGTACTTC.

V is TRBV19 and J is TRBJ1-2; TRBD1 matches at 9 bases. The trim removed 4 bases at V and 8 bases at J, leaving 8 bases unmatched. Germline V CDR1 and CDR2: LNHDA, SQIVND (reference sequence). The CDR3 is 14 residues long. CDR3: CASSTLQGAAGYTF. The CDR3 nucleotides read TGTGCCAGTAGTACCCTACAGGGGGCCGCCGGCTACACCTTC.

This chain uses TRBV10-3 with TRBJ1-6; 7 positions match TRBD1. J was trimmed by 7 bases and V by 7 bases; bases with no gene match: 4. The CDR3 contains 13 residues. Germline CDR1 ENHRY, CDR2 SYGVKD. The CDR3 DNA reads TGTGCCATCACCCGGGACAGCAATTCACCCCTCCACTTT. The encoded protein is CAITRDSNSPLHF.

This chain connects TRBV30 to TRBJ2-3, with 10 bases aligning to TRBD2. This CDR3 has 16 residues. The junction had 7 bases not matched to a gene; V was cut back by 0 bases and J by 4 bases. Germline V gives CDR1 GTSNPN, CDR2 SVGIG (reference sequence). DNA for the CDR3: TGTGCCTGGAGTGTACAAGCGGGGGGGAGGGCAGATACGCAGTATTTT. Its translation is CAWSVQAGGRADTQYF.

The V gene is TRBV3-1 (or the pseudogene TRBV3-2), the J gene TRBJ1-2; unclear D gene. This CDR3 comprises 13 residues. Germline CDR1 is LGHDT and CDR2 is YNNKEL (reference sequence). The V end lost 5 bases, the J end lost 0 bases, and 7 bases lay between the germline ends. The CDR3 coding sequence is TGTGCCAGCAGCTCCGGGACTAACTATGGCTACACCTTC. Residues: CASSSGTNYGYTF.